This TCR beta chain was captured by sequencing in a study of identical twins. Whole-study findings and limits: Reduced insertions were recorded for abundant cord blood beta clonotypes, with no such pattern in memory repertoires.

Points on this clonotype: The antigen remains unidentified.

Each cDNA held unique molecular identifiers, and template switching gave it a universal primer site. TCRdb passed the 5' RACE reads through MiXCR, listing each CDR3 protein once. Here the sample spans fewer than 900,000 distinct CDR3 sequences, around 20% being singletons. The CDR3 extends over 15 amino acids. Germline V CDR1 and CDR2: ENHRY, SYGVKD. V shed 3 bases and J shed 0 bases, with 11 bases lying between them. This sample was shared with a second study, whose subject was T cells expressing NK-cell markers. That source adds: The CD3+CD56-NKG2C+ fraction of a few donors was likewise dominated by these clonotypes.

This clonotype originated in a woman aged 18-29 years in good health. The gene calls are TRBV10-3 and TRBJ1-2; TRBD1 might be the D (6 bases). What was sequenced was PBMCs. The CDR3 region has the DNA TGTGCCATCAGTGAACTGGACAGAACTAACTATGGCTACACCTTC. It encodes CAISELDRTNYGYTF.